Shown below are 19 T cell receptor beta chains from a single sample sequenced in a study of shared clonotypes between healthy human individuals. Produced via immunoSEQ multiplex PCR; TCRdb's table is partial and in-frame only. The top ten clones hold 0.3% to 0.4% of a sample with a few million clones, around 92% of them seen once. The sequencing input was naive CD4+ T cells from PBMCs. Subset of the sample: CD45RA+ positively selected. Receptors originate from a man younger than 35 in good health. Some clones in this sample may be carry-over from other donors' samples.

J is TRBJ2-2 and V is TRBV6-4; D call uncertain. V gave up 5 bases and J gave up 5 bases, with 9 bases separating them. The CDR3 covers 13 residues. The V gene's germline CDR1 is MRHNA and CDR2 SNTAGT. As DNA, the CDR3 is TGTGCCAGCAGTCGAGAGGAAACCGGGGAGCTGTTTTTT. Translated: CASSREETGELFF.

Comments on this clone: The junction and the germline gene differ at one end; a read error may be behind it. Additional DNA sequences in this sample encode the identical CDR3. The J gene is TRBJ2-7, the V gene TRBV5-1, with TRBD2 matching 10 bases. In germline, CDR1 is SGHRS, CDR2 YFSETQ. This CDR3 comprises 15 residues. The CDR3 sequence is CASSTGLATTYEQYF. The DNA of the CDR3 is TGCGCCAGCAGCACGGGACTAGCGACCACCTACGAGCAGTACTTT. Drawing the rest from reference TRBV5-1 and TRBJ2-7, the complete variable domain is KAGVTQTPRYLIKTRGQQVTLSCSPISGHRSVSWYQQTPGQGLQFLFEYFSETQRNKGNFPGRFSGRQFSNSRSEMNVSTLELGDSALYLCASSTGLATTYEQYFGPGTRLTVT.

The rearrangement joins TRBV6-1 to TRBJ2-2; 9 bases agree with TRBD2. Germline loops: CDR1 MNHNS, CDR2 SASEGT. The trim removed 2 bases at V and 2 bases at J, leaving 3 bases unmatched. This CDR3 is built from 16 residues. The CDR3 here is CASSESGRFNTGELFF. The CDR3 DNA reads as TGTGCCAGCAGTGAAAGCGGGAGGTTCAACACCGGGGAGCTGTTTTTT.

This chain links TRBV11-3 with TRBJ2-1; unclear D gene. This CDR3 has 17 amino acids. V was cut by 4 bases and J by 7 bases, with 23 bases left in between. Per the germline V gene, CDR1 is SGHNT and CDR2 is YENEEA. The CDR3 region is CASSSLFGSGPENEQFF. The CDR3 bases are TGTGCCAGCAGCTCTCTTTTTGGGTCTGGTCCGGAAAATGAGCAGTTCTTC.

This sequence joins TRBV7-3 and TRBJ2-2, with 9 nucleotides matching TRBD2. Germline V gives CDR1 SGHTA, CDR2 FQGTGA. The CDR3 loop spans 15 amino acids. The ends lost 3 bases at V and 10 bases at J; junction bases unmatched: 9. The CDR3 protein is CASSLGAAGGPELFF. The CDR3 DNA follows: TGTGCCAGCAGCTTGGGCGCTGCGGGAGGGCCGGAGCTGTTTTTT.

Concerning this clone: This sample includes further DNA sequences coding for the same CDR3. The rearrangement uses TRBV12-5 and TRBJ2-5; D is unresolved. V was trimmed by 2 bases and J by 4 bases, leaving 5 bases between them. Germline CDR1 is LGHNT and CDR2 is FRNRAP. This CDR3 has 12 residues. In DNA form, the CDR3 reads TGTGCTAGTGGTTTGTCGGGAGAGACCCAGTACTTC. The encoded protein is CASGLSGETQYF.

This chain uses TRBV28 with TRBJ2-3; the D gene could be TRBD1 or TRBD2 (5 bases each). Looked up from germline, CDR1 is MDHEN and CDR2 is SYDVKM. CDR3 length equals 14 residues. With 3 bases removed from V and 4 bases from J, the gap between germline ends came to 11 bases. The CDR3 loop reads CASSFGGIADTQYF. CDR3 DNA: TGTGCCAGCAGTTTTGGGGGAATCGCAGATACGCAGTATTTT.

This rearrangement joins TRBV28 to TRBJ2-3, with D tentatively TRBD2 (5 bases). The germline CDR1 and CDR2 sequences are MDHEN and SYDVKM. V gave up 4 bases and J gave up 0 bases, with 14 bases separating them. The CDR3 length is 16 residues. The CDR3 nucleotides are TGTGCCAGCAGTTCCCTGGGAGCGAGAAGCACAGATACGCAGTATTTT. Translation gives CASSSLGARSTDTQYF.

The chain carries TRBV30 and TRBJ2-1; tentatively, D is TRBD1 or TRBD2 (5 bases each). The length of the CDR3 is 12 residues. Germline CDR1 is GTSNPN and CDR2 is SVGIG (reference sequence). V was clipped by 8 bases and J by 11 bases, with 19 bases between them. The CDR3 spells CAGALGTLKQFF. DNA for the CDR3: TGTGCCGGAGCCCTTGGGACCCTTAAGCAGTTCTTC.

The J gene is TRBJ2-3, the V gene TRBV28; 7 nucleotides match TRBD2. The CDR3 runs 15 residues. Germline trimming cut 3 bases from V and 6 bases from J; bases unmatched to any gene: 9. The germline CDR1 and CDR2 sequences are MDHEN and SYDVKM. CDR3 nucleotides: TGTGCCAGCAGTTTGGCGGGAGCACGTTCGGATACGCAGTATTTT. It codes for CASSLAGARSDTQYF. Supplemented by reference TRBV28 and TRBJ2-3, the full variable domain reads DVKVTQSSRYLVKRTGEKVFLECVQDMDHENMFWYRQDPGLGLRLIYFSYDVKMKEKGDIPEGYSVSREKKERFSLILESASTNQTSMYLCASSLAGARSDTQYFGPGTRLTVL.

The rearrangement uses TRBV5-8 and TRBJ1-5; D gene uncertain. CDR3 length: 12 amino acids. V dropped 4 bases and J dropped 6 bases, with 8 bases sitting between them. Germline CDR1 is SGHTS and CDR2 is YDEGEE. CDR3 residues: CASSPYGQPQHF. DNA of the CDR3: TGTGCCAGCAGCCCGTATGGTCAGCCCCAGCATTTT.

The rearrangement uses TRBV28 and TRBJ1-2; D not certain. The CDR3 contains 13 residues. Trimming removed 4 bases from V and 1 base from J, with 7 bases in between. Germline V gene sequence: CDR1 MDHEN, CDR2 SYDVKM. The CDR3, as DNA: TGTGCCAGCAGTTCCCTCGTTAACTATGGCTACACCTTC. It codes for CASSSLVNYGYTF.

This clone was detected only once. The CDR3 DNA reads TGTGCCAGCAGCTCCTCCGGGACTAGGGGGTTTTACAATGAGCAGTTCTTC. Protein sequence: CASSSSGTRGFYNEQFF. The V gene is TRBV9, the J gene TRBJ2-1; 8 bases map to TRBD2. CDR3 length: 17 residues. V was clipped by 4 bases and J by 4 bases; unmatched bases: 13. The germline CDR1 and CDR2 sequences are SGDLS and YYNGEE.

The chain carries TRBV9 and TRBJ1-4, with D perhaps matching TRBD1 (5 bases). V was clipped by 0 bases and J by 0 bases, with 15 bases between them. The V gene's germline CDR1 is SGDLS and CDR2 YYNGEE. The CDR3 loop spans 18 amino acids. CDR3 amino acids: CASSVEGSGRATNEKLFF. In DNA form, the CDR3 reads TGTGCCAGCAGCGTAGAGGGGTCCGGGAGAGCAACTAATGAAAAACTGTTTTTT.

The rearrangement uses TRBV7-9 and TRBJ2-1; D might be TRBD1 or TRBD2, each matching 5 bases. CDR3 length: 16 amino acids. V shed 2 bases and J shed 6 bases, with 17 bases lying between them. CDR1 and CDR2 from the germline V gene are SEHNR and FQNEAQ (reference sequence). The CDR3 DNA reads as TGTGCCAGCAGCTTAAGCAATCCCGCTGGGGGCAATGAGCAGTTCTTC. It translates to CASSLSNPAGGNEQFF.

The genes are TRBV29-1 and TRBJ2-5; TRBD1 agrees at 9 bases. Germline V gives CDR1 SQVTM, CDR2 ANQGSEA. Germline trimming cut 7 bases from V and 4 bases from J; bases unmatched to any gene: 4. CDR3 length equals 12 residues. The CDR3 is CSADRGLETQYF. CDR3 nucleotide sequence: TGCAGCGCGGACAGGGGACTAGAGACCCAGTACTTC.

The CDR3 loop is CASTRQGARTDTQYF. The DNA of the CDR3 is TGTGCCAGCACCAGACAGGGGGCTCGGACAGATACGCAGTATTTT. The chain links TRBV28 to TRBJ2-3, with 10 bases aligning to TRBD1. The germline CDR1 and CDR2 sequences are MDHEN and SYDVKM. The CDR3 consists of 15 residues. J lost 3 bases, V lost 7 bases, and 7 bases had no gene match.

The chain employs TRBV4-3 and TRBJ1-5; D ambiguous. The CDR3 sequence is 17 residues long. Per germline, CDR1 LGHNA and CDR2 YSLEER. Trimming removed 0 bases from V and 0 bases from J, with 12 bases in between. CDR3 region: CASSQDLAPYSNQPQHF. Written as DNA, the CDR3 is TGCGCCAGCAGCCAAGATTTAGCACCCTATAGCAATCAGCCCCAGCATTTT.

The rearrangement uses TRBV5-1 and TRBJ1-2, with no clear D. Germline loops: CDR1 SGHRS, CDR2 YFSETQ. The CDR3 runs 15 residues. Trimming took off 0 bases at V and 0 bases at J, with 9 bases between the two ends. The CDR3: CASSLGQTANYGYTF. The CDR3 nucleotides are TGCGCCAGCAGCTTGGGCCAAACTGCTAACTATGGCTACACCTTC.